This T cell receptor beta chain comes out of a study of shared clonotypes between healthy human individuals. The CDR3 loop spans 14 amino acids. With 4 bases removed from V and 3 bases from J, the gap between germline ends came to 13 bases. The V gene's germline CDR1 is KGHSH and CDR2 LQKENI. Sequencing was performed with immunoSEQ multiplex PCR; in TCRdb, only in-frame clones are kept and a portion is missing. This table has about 2 million clones, approximately 95% appearing once. Note on this clone: Its cognate antigen is unknown.

Study-level findings and limits: Several donors had around 5% of their naive CD4 clonotypes in common.

Within Nashville, Tennessee resided all donors, each a Caucasian adult. This sequence was found in a man younger than 30 in good health. V usage is TRBV18 and J usage is TRBJ2-7; TRBD1 or TRBD2 may be the D gene (5 bases each). Material: naive CD4+ T cells sorted from blood. Regarding subset: CD45RA+ positively selected. The CDR3: CASSLNGDGYEQYF. The CDR3 coding sequence is TGTGCCAGCTCACTCAACGGGGACGGCTACGAGCAGTACTTC.